These 18 T cell receptor beta chains originate from one sample sequenced in a study of cytomegalovirus exposure and HLA in healthy donors (dated 2017 in TCRdb). The library was built by means of the immunoSEQ multiplex PCR assay. For the multiplex PCR, a mixture combining 60 forward primers for TCR Vbeta segments and 13 reverse primers for TCR Jbeta segments was used. Not all clones reach the TCRdb copy of this immuneACCESS table, which keeps in-frame sequences only. Checked studies attribute under half of the gap to unresolved V genes and leave the rest unexplained. The table for this sample lists about 190,000 clones; around 67% of them were counted only once. The ten largest clonotypes hold less than 4% of the sample. The specimen sequenced was PBMCs. All receptors come from a woman between 25 and 40 years old in good health and CMV-seropositive.

This clone was counted between two and nine times. J is TRBJ2-5 and V is TRBV6-5; D may be TRBD1 (5 bases). V was pared by 5 bases and J by 0 bases, with 10 bases between. The CDR3 has 14 residues. Germline V gene data show CDR1 as MNHEY and CDR2 as SVGAGI. The CDR3, as DNA: TGTGCCAGCAGTGGAACAGGAAACCAAGAGACCCAGTACTTC. Translating it yields CASSGTGNQETQYF.

The genes are TRBV28 and TRBJ2-1; TRBD1 matches 7 bases. The V gene's germline CDR1 is MDHEN and CDR2 SYDVKM. The CDR3 sequence is 15 residues long. V lost 5 bases, J lost 2 bases, and 6 bases stayed unmatched. Written as DNA, the CDR3 is TGTGCCAGCAGTCCGCCCGGGACAGCCTACAATGAGCAGTTCTTC. Its protein product is CASSPPGTAYNEQFF.

This sequence joins TRBV19 and TRBJ2-7; weak D call: TRBD2 (5 bases). Germline CDR1 is LNHDA and CDR2 is SQIVND (reference sequence). There are 13 residues in the CDR3. V was trimmed by 4 bases and J by 2 bases, leaving 9 bases between them. Written as DNA, the CDR3 is TGTGCCAGTAGTACCGGCGGGCCCTACGAGCAGTACTTC. This codes for CASSTGGPYEQYF.

J is TRBJ2-2 and V is TRBV30; 8 bases match TRBD2. V lost 8 bases to trimming and J lost 7 bases; unmatched junction nucleotides: 6. Germline loops: CDR1 GTSNPN, CDR2 SVGIG (reference sequence). The CDR3 sequence is 12 residues long. CDR3 amino acids: CARRTSRGELFF. CDR3 DNA sequence: TGTGCCCGACGGACTAGCCGCGGGGAGCTGTTTTTT.

The count of this clone is one. The chain is built from TRBV19 and TRBJ1-2; D is unclear. The CDR3 has 15 residues. Germline CDR1 LNHDA, CDR2 SQIVND (reference sequence). The V end was cut by 7 bases, the J end by 6 bases, with 21 bases between. The CDR3 nucleotides are TGTGCCAGTACTAAAGAACCGATGGACGGGGATGGCTACACCTTC. It is translated as CASTKEPMDGDGYTF.

Comment on this clone: Germline and junction disagree at one end, which may indicate a read error. The chain has TRBV11-2 and TRBJ1-1, with unresolved D. CDR3 length equals 15 residues. Germline CDR1 and CDR2: SGHAT and FQNNGV. CDR3 bases: TGTGCCAGCAGCTTAGAAGGCAGGCTGAACACTGAAGCTTCCTTT. Translation: CASSLEGRLNTEASF. Based on the CDR3 plus reference TRBV11-2 and TRBJ1-1, the full variable domain is EAGVAQSPRYKIIEKRQSVAFWCNPISGHATLYWYQQILGQGPKLLIQFQNNGVVDDSQLPKDRFSAERLKGVDSTLKIQPAKLEDSAVYLCASSLEGRLNTEASFGQGTRLTVV.

This rearrangement joins TRBV25-1 to TRBJ2-7; D gene ambiguous. This CDR3 is 13 amino acids long. Trimming cost V 3 bases and J 1 base, with 7 bases left between them. Germline CDR1 MGHDK, CDR2 SYGVNS. The CDR3 DNA reads as TGTGCCAGCAGTGATCCCGGGTCCTACGAGCAGTACTTC. It is translated as CASSDPGSYEQYF.

This clone showed up just once. The V and J genes are TRBV5-1 and TRBJ1-3; 7 positions agree with TRBD1. Germline trimming cut 4 bases from V and 4 bases from J; bases unmatched to any gene: 5. The CDR3 consists of 14 residues. CDR1 and CDR2 (germline): SGHRS, YFSETQ. In nucleotides, the CDR3 is TGCGCCAGCAGCCACAGGGGAGGAGGAAACACCATATATTTT. Amino acid sequence: CASSHRGGGNTIYF.

V and J are TRBV27 and TRBJ2-3; weak D call: TRBD1 (8 bases). V lost 8 bases, J lost 4 bases, and 19 bases lay in between. CDR1 and CDR2 (germline): MNHEY, SMNVEV (reference sequence). The CDR3 runs to 15 residues. The CDR3 protein is CASQPGTGGADTQYF. CDR3 nucleotide sequence: TGTGCCAGCCAACCTGGCACAGGGGGGGCAGATACGCAGTATTTT.

With regard to this clone: The sample holds other DNA sequences that translate to the same CDR3. The chain couples TRBV7-9 to TRBJ2-7; D perhaps matches TRBD2 (6 bases). The CDR3 is 15 residues long. Germline V gives CDR1 SEHNR, CDR2 FQNEAQ (reference sequence). Trimming removed 3 bases at V and 1 base at J, with 13 bases between. CDR3 protein: CASSLEGGLSYEQYF. CDR3 DNA sequence: TGTGCCAGCAGCTTGGAGGGAGGCCTTTCCTACGAGCAGTACTTC.

The rearrangement joins TRBV5-4 to TRBJ1-1; D is possibly TRBD1 (5 bases). V was trimmed by 0 bases and J by 7 bases, leaving 7 bases between them. Germline V gene lookup returns CDR1 SGHNT and CDR2 YYREEE (reference sequence). The CDR3 loop spans 12 amino acids. For the CDR3, the DNA is TGTGCCAGCAGCTTGGAAGGGGTTGAAGCTTTCTTT. Residues: CASSLEGVEAFF.

This clone has more than one count but fewer than ten. This chain connects TRBV28 to TRBJ2-7; maybe TRBD1 (5 bases). Germline V gives CDR1 MDHEN, CDR2 SYDVKM. V lost 0 bases, J lost 0 bases, and 6 bases lay in between. The CDR3 totals 14 residues. CDR3 protein: CASSLWDNSYEQYF. As DNA, the CDR3 is TGTGCCAGCAGTTTATGGGACAACTCCTACGAGCAGTACTTC.

This sequence joins TRBV27 and TRBJ2-1, with TRBD2 as a possible D gene (6 bases). V was trimmed by 3 bases and J by 6 bases, leaving 15 bases between them. The germline CDR1 and CDR2 sequences are MNHEY and SMNVEV (reference sequence). The CDR3 has 15 amino acids. Written as DNA, the CDR3 is TGTGCCAGCAGTTTGGGCGGGACCCCTTTCAATGAGCAGTTCTTC. It codes for CASSLGGTPFNEQFF.

The rearrangement uses TRBV5-8 and TRBJ2-1; D is uncertain. The germline V gene encodes CDR1 SGHTS and CDR2 YDEGEE. This CDR3 is built from 15 residues. With 4 bases removed from V and 2 bases from J, the gap between germline ends came to 13 bases. The CDR3 DNA sequence: TGTGCCAGCAGCCACGGCCCGACACCCTACAATGAGCAGTTCTTC. This codes for CASSHGPTPYNEQFF. The variable domain in full, with the rest retrieved from reference TRBV5-8 and TRBJ2-1, is EAGVTQSPTHLIKTRGQQATLRCSPISGHTSVYWYQQALGLGLQFLLWYDEGEERNRGNFPPRFSGRQFPNYSSELNVNALELEDSALYLCASSHGPTPYNEQFFGPGTRLTVL.

The chain uses TRBV14 and TRBJ2-1; a weak D match, TRBD2 (5 bases). V was clipped by 5 bases and J by 7 bases, with 18 bases between them. Germline values: CDR1 SGHDN, CDR2 FVKESK. There are 15 residues in the CDR3. As DNA, the CDR3 is TGTGCCAGCAGCTCCGGGGTCAGATTGTGGAATGAGCAGTTCTTC. Translated: CASSSGVRLWNEQFF.

This sequence joins TRBV5-5 and TRBJ1-1; tentative D call: TRBD1 (6 bases). V lost 5 bases, J lost 5 bases, and 16 bases lay in between. CDR3 length: 14 residues. Germline V gives CDR1 SGHKS, CDR2 YYEKEE (reference sequence). Here the CDR3 reads CASSSGVGKTEAFF. The CDR3 DNA reads as TGTGCCAGCAGTTCAGGGGTTGGTAAAACTGAAGCTTTCTTT.

This sequence joins TRBV18 and TRBJ2-4; D not certain. Germline V CDR1 and CDR2: KGHSH, LQKENI. This CDR3 is built from 15 residues. The V end lost 0 bases, the J end lost 1 base, and 7 bases lay between the germline ends. The CDR3 nucleotides read TGTGCCAGCTCACCACCCACTCCCGCCAAAAACATTCAGTACTTC. This sequence encodes CASSPPTPAKNIQYF.

The genes are TRBV5-1 and TRBJ2-3; 9 bases align to TRBD2. Per the germline V gene, CDR1 is SGHRS and CDR2 is YFSETQ. The V and J ends lost 5 bases and 0 bases, in that order; junction bases with no gene match: 7. The CDR3 length is 16 residues. The CDR3 coding sequence is TGCGCCAGCAGGGAGTTAGGACTAGCGAGCACAGATACGCAGTATTTT. Encoded protein: CASRELGLASTDTQYF.